One sample yielded the 22 T cell receptor beta chains listed below, sequenced in a study of identical twins (dated by TCRdb to between 2015 and 2016). The receptor library was made with 5' RACE. The sequencing machine was an Illumina HiSeq 2000. TCRdb took the public reads, trimmed them with fastp at Q25, ran MiXCR for clone calling and kept in-frame beta chains. Records with the same CDR3 protein are collapsed into one entry carrying the most frequent genes and DNA. The sample table records 240,000 or so distinct CDR3 sequences; 5.5% to 8% of these occur just once. The leading ten clones occupy approximately 3.6% of the sample. These same data were also listed under a study on yellow fever vaccine responses in identical twins.

The sample taken for sequencing was memory (CD45RO+) T cells sorted from blood. The meaning of the sample's cell subset or site label: CD45RO+ enriched T cells. The source is a woman in her late teens or twenties in good health.

This clonotype turned up a few times. This rearrangement joins TRBV7-2 to TRBJ2-2; D unresolved. Trimming shortened V by 1 base and J by 5 bases, and 11 bases separated the two germline ends. The CDR3 is 15 amino acids. The germline CDR1 and CDR2 sequences are SGHTA and FQGNSA. In DNA form, the CDR3 reads TGTGCCAGCAGCTTAGGTGGTAGTTGGACCGGGGAGCTGTTTTTT. Protein: CASSLGGSWTGELFF. The variable domain in full, completed from reference TRBV7-2 and TRBJ2-2, reads GAGVSQSPSNKVTEKGKDVELRCDPISGHTALYWYRQSLGQGLEFLIYFQGNSAPDKSGLPSDRFSAERTGGSVSTLTIQRTQQEDSAVYLCASSLGGSWTGELFFGEGSRLTVL.

This clonotype was recorded many times. V is TRBV20-1 and J is TRBJ1-1; TRBD1 agrees at 7 bases. Looked up from germline, CDR1 is DFQATT and CDR2 is SNEGSKA (reference sequence). Trimming at V came to 5 bases and at J to 2 bases, leaving 8 bases not matched to a gene. This CDR3 spans 14 amino acids. CDR3: CSAPRTGRNTEAFF. For the CDR3, the DNA is TGCAGTGCTCCCCGGACAGGCCGAAACACTGAAGCTTTCTTT.

This clonotype was seen many times. The rearrangement joins TRBV5-1 to TRBJ2-1, with TRBD1 matching over 7 bases. Germline-derived CDR1 and CDR2 are SGHRS and YFSETQ. Unmatched junction bases numbered 14, after V lost 1 base and J lost 4 bases. The CDR3 is 18 residues long. CDR3 protein: CASSLFPSRGTMYNEQFF. The CDR3 DNA sequence: TGCGCCAGCAGCTTGTTCCCTTCCAGGGGGACAATGTACAATGAGCAGTTCTTC.

This clonotype came up a few times. The V gene is TRBV10-2, the J gene TRBJ1-1; no firm D call. In germline, CDR1 is WSHSY, CDR2 SAAADI. V lost 4 bases and J lost 11, with 11 bases in between. The CDR3 has 11 residues. The CDR3, as DNA: TGCGCCAGCAGTGTTGGGATTGAGGCTTTCTTT. Protein product: CASSVGIEAFF.

This clonotype was recorded many times. The V call is TRBV12-3 or TRBV12-4, the J call TRBJ1-2; D is uncertain. The ends were cut back, 8 bases at V and 2 bases at J, with 12 bases in the middle. The CDR3 consists of 13 residues. The CDR3 DNA follows: TGTGCCAGCGGCCCTTTCCAGAACTATGGCTACACCTTC. This translates into CASGPFQNYGYTF.

This clonotype was picked up a small number of times. The chain is built from TRBV6-4 and TRBJ2-2; D remains ambiguous. CDR1 is MRHNA and CDR2 is SNTAGT in the germline V gene. Trimming took 5 bases from V and 4 from J, leaving 11 bases between them. CDR3 length: 14 amino acids. CDR3 nucleotides: TGTGCCAGCAGTATTAAATCGGGCACCGGGGAGCTGTTTTTT. It specifies CASSIKSGTGELFF.

This clonotype was seen a handful of times. The gene calls are TRBV18 and TRBJ2-1; 10 nucleotides match TRBD2. The CDR3 has 19 residues. Germline CDR1 and CDR2: KGHSH and LQKENI. With 3 bases clipped from V and 0 bases from J, the junction kept 11 bases outside the gene matches. The CDR3 here is CASSPTGTSAERSYNEQFF. The CDR3 bases are TGTGCCAGCTCACCTACCGGGACTAGCGCCGAACGCTCCTACAATGAGCAGTTCTTC. The full variable domain, in which reference TRBV18 and TRBJ2-1 provide the parts outside the CDR3, is NAGVMQNPRHLVRRRGQEARLRCSPMKGHSHVYWYRQLPEEGLKFMVYLQKENIIDESGMPKERFSAEFPKEGPSILRIQQVVRGDSAAYFCASSPTGTSAERSYNEQFFGPGTRLTVL.

This clonotype was found a few times. V is TRBV25-1 and J is TRBJ2-7; 7 bases fit TRBD2. CDR3 length: 16 residues. Germline loops: CDR1 MGHDK, CDR2 SYGVNS. V was clipped by 2 bases and J by 6 bases; unmatched bases: 13. CDR3 residues: CASSERASGASGEQYF. The CDR3 bases are TGTGCCAGCAGTGAAAGGGCTAGCGGAGCCTCCGGCGAGCAGTACTTC.

In this sample, this clonotype turned up many times. This rearrangement joins TRBV12-3 or TRBV12-4 to TRBJ2-1; D not resolved. This CDR3 is 12 amino acids long. Trimming cost V 2 bases and J 7 bases, with 6 bases left between them. The DNA of the CDR3 is TGTGCCAGCAGTTTATGGGGTAATGAGCAGTTCTTC. Its translation is CASSLWGNEQFF.

This clonotype occurred many times. The chain recombines TRBV5-1 with TRBJ2-5; possibly TRBD1 for D (6 bases). Between the trimmed V and J ends, which lost 3 bases and 5 bases, there was a span of 14 bases. The CDR3 spans 14 residues. CDR1 is SGHRS and CDR2 is YFSETQ in the germline V gene. The CDR3 region is CASSSSDRWETQYF. The CDR3 bases are TGCGCCAGCAGCTCCAGCGACAGGTGGGAGACCCAGTACTTC.

This clonotype was counted at least ten times. This sequence joins TRBV28 and TRBJ2-1; D unclear. From germline, CDR1 is MDHEN and CDR2 SYDVKM. The V end was cut by 3 bases, the J end by 4 bases, with 19 bases between. This CDR3 has 17 residues. CDR3 nucleotides: TGTGCCAGCAGTTTTCTGTCACAGAAGCTCACGTACAATGAGCAGTTCTTC. The encoded protein is CASSFLSQKLTYNEQFF.

This clonotype was seen a handful of times. V gene TRBV28 combines with J gene TRBJ2-7; D could derive from TRBD1 or TRBD2 (5 bases each). CDR3 length equals 16 residues. Germline lookup yields CDR1 MDHEN and CDR2 SYDVKM. The V end lost 5 bases, the J end lost 1 base, and 18 bases lay between the germline ends. The CDR3 DNA sequence: TGTGCCAGCAGTGGGGCTAGTGGGGGTTTATCCTACGAGCAGTACTTC. It codes for CASSGASGGLSYEQYF.

This clonotype has only a few counts. The rearrangement links TRBV12-3 or TRBV12-4 to TRBJ2-3; no clear D. Trimming removed 6 bases at V and 2 bases at J, with 6 bases between. The CDR3 has 12 residues. The CDR3 nucleotides are TGTGCCAGCAGCGGGCTCACAGATACGCAGTATTTT. Protein product: CASSGLTDTQYF.

The table lists this clonotype with a few counts. The chain uses TRBV6-1 and TRBJ2-1, with D tentatively TRBD2 (5 bases). The CDR3 sequence is 16 residues long. The germline V gene encodes CDR1 MNHNS and CDR2 SASEGT. V lost 5 bases to trimming and J lost 7 bases, with 21 bases between them. CDR3 coding DNA: TGTGCCAGCAGTCCGAGGGTAAAGGACGACGGGAATGAGCAGTTCTTC. It encodes CASSPRVKDDGNEQFF.

The chain couples TRBV24-1 to TRBJ2-1; D not certain. CDR3 length: 11 residues. Per the germline V gene, CDR1 is KGHDR and CDR2 is SFDVKD. Trimming pared 3 bases from V and 12 bases from J, leaving 8 bases between. CDR3 DNA sequence: TGTGCCACCAGTGATCGCATGGGGCAGTTCTTC. Its translation is CATSDRMGQFF.

The V gene is TRBV12-3 or TRBV12-4, the J gene TRBJ2-3; 15 bases match TRBD2. V shed 6 bases and J 4 bases; nucleotides not matched to a gene: 8. The CDR3 loop spans 17 amino acids. The CDR3 sequence: CASSRQGLAGGPDTQYF. The CDR3 DNA is TGTGCCAGCAGCCGACAGGGACTAGCGGGAGGTCCAGATACGCAGTATTTT.

This rearrangement joins TRBV20-1 to TRBJ1-1; D gene uncertain. The length of the CDR3 is 14 residues. Germline V gene data show CDR1 as DFQATT and CDR2 as SNEGSKA (reference sequence). Trimming stripped 6 bases from V and 1 base from J, with 15 bases between. The CDR3 protein is CSAKAGISNTEAFF. The CDR3 DNA sequence: TGCAGTGCGAAAGCCGGGATTTCGAACACTGAAGCTTTCTTT.

The rearrangement joins TRBV11-2 to TRBJ2-6, with 10 bases identical to TRBD1. The CDR3 consists of 21 residues. The germline V gene encodes CDR1 SGHAT and CDR2 FQNNGV. Germline trimming cut 6 bases from V and 0 bases from J; bases unmatched to any gene: 17. CDR3 nucleotides: TGTGCCAGCAGTGGACAGGGGGAGGATAGAAACGGCCGCTCTGGGGCCAACGTCCTGACTTTC. Translating it yields CASSGQGEDRNGRSGANVLTF.

This clonotype was detected ten times or more. This chain uses TRBV5-6 with TRBJ2-3; 16 bases are a match to TRBD2. The CDR3 has 17 amino acids. Germline CDR1 and CDR2: SGHDT and YYEEEE. The V gene end was trimmed by 3 bases and the J gene end by 7 bases; junction bases not matched to a gene: 8. This CDR3 is CASSSRGLAGGPYTQYF. CDR3 coding DNA: TGTGCCAGCAGCTCCCGGGGACTAGCGGGAGGGCCTTATACGCAGTATTTT.

This clonotype was recorded many times. The chain uses TRBV27 and TRBJ2-2, with D possibly being TRBD1 or TRBD2 (5 bases each). The CDR3 is 13 residues long. Deletions cut 3 bases from V and 7 bases from J, with 9 bases between. From germline, CDR1 is MNHEY and CDR2 SMNVEV (reference sequence). The CDR3 is CASSFWGSGELFF. CDR3 sequence (DNA): TGTGCCAGCAGTTTTTGGGGGAGCGGGGAGCTGTTTTTT.

This clonotype came up many times. The chain has TRBV12-3 or TRBV12-4 and TRBJ2-5; D may be TRBD2 (5 bases). V lost 3 bases and J 9 bases, leaving 14 bases between the germline ends. This CDR3 comprises 13 residues. The CDR3: CASSLTFKDSQYF. In nucleotides, the CDR3 is TGTGCCAGCAGTTTGACCTTTAAGGACTCCCAGTACTTC.

This chain uses TRBV20-1 with TRBJ2-5, with 7 bases fitting TRBD2. V gave up 8 bases and J gave up 5 bases; unmatched junction bases: 11. The CDR3 is 13 amino acids. The germline CDR1 and CDR2 sequences are DFQATT and SNEGSKA (reference sequence). The chain's CDR3 is CSQWGGTDETQYF. CDR3 nucleotide sequence: TGCAGTCAGTGGGGGGGGACGGACGAGACCCAGTACTTC.